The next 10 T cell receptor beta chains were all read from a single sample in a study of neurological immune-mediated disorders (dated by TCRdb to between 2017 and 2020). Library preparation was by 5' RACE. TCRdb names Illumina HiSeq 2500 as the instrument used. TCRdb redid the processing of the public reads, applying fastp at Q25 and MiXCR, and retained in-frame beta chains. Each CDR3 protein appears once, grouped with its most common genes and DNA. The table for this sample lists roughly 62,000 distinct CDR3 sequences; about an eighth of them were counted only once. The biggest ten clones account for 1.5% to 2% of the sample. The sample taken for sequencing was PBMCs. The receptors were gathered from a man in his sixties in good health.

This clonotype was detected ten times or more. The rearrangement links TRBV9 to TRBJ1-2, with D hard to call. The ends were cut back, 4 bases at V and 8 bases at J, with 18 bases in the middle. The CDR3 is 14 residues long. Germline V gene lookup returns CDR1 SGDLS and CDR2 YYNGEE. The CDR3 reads CASSQEASYRGYTF. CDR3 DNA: TGTGCCAGCAGCCAAGAAGCTTCTTACAGAGGCTACACCTTC.

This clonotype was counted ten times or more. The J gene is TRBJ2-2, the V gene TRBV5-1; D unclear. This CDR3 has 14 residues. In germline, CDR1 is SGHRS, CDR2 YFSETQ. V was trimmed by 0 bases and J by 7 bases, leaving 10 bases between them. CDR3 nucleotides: TGCGCCAGCAGCTTGGAGAAGGCGATCGGGGAGCTGTTTTTT. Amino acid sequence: CASSLEKAIGELFF. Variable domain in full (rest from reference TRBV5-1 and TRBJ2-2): KAGVTQTPRYLIKTRGQQVTLSCSPISGHRSVSWYQQTPGQGLQFLFEYFSETQRNKGNFPGRFSGRQFSNSRSEMNVSTLELGDSALYLCASSLEKAIGELFFGEGSRLTVL.

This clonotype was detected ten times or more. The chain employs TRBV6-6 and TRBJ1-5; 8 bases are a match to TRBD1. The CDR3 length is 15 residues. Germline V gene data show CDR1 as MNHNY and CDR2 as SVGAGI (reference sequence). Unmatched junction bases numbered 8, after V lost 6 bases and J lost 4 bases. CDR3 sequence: CASSLIGTGNQPQHF. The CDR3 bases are TGTGCCAGCAGCCTGATCGGGACAGGAAATCAGCCCCAGCATTTT.

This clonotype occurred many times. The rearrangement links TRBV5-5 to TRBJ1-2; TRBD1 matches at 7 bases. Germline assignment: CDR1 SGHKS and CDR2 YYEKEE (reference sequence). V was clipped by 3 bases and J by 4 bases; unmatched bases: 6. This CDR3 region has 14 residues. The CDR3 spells CASSWTGTAYGYTF. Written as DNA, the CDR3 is TGTGCCAGCAGCTGGACCGGGACAGCCTATGGCTACACCTTC.

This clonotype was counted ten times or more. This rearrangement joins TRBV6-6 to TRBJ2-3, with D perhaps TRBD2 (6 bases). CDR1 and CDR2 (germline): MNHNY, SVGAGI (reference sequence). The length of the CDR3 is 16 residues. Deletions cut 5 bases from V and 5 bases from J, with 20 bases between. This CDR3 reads CASSIERASERDTQYF. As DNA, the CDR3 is TGTGCCAGCAGTATAGAGCGGGCTAGCGAGCGAGATACGCAGTATTTT.

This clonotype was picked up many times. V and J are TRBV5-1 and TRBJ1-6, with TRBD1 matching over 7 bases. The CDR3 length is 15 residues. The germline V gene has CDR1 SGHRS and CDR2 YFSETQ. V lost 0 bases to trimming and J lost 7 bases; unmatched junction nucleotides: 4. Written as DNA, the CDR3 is TGCGCCAGCAGCTTGGGCGGGACAGAGAATTCACCCCTCCACTTT. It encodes CASSLGGTENSPLHF.

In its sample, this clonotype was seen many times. The CDR3 DNA follows: TGCAGCGCGAGCGGGGAAGAGACCCAGTACTTC. Translating it yields CSASGEETQYF. The chain couples TRBV29-1 to TRBJ2-5; TRBD2 matches 7 bases. The CDR3 has 11 amino acids. Germline V gives CDR1 SQVTM, CDR2 ANQGSEA. The V segment lost 7 bases and the J segment 3 bases; nucleotides outside the gene matches: 2.

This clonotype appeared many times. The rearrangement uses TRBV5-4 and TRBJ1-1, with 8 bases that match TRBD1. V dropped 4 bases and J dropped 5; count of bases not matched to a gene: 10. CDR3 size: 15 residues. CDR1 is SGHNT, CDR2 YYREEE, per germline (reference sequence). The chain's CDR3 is CASSPYGQGGTEAFF. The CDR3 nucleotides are TGTGCCAGCAGCCCTTATGGACAGGGAGGAACTGAAGCTTTCTTT.

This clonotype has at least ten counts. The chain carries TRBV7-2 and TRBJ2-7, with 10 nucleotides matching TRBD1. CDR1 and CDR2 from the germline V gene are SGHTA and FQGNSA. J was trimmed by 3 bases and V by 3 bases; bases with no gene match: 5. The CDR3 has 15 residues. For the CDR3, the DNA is TGTGCCAGCAGCTTCTGGACAGGGGGAGGCTACGAGCAGTACTTC. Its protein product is CASSFWTGGGYEQYF.

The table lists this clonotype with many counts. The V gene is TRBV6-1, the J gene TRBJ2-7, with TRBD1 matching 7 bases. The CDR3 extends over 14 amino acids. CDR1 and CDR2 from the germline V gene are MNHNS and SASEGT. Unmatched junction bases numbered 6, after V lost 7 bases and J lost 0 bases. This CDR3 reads CASILTGNSYEQYF. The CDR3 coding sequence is TGTGCCAGCATTCTGACAGGGAACTCCTACGAGCAGTACTTC.